Listed below are T cell receptor beta chains from one sample, sequenced in a study of cytomegalovirus exposure and HLA in healthy donors. Measured with immunoSEQ multiplex PCR; TCRdb has only the in-frame clones, and not every one. The sample has 110,000 or so clones, 80% to 85% seen once. Sequenced material: PBMCs. The receptors come from a man aged 25-40 years in good health and CMV-seropositive. The CDR3 runs from the conserved cysteine through the conserved F or W. The order of the fields is J gene, V gene, D gene, clone size, CDR3 DNA, CDR3 protein. The D gene is left open where the match is weak. Not all rows give a size; the values are once, few, many and, for expanded clones, a class.

TRBJ2-5,TRBV6-5,TRBD2,.,TGTGCCAGCAGTTACCTGAGCGGGGGCCAAGAGACCCAGTACTTC,CASSYLSGGQETQYF
TRBJ2-1,TRBV5-6,TRBD1,.,TGTGCCAGCAGCTTCGACAGGGGGCGCTGGTTCTTC,CASSFDRGRWFF
TRBJ1-2,TRBV5-4,TRBD1,.,TGTGCCAGCAGCTCGAAGACAGGGGCTGGCTACACCTTC,CASSSKTGAGYTF
TRBJ2-1,TRBV4-1,TRBD2,.,TGCGCCAGCAGCCAACAAACTAGCGGGGGTTACAATGAGCAGTTCTTC,CASSQQTSGGYNEQFF
TRBJ1-6,TRBV5-6,.,.,TGTGCCAGCAGCTTGGTTCAGGGAGGCTCACCCCTCCACTTT,CASSLVQGGSPLHF
TRBJ2-2,TRBV4-1,.,.,TGCGCCAGCAGCCAAGCAGGGGATAACACCGGGGAGCTGTTTTTT,CASSQAGDNTGELFF
TRBJ2-5,TRBV2,.,.,TGTGCCAGCACCCTCAGTCTGCCAGAGACCCAGTACTTC,CASTLSLPETQYF
TRBJ1-5,TRBV7-8,TRBD1,.,TGTGCCAGCAGCTTGGGGGACAGGGGGGAACCCCAGCATTTT,CASSLGDRGEPQHF
TRBJ2-7,TRBV7-8,TRBD1,.,TGTGCCAGCAGCCTCGTAGGACAGGGTATTGCCTACGAGCAGTACTTC,CASSLVGQGIAYEQYF
TRBJ2-7,TRBV28,.,.,TGTGCCAGCACCCCCGCCTTGAGCTCCTACGAGCAGTACTTC,CASTPALSSYEQYF
TRBJ2-7,TRBV4-1,TRBD1,.,TGCGCCAGCAGCCGGAAGCTCACCGGACAGGGAGACTCCTACGAGCAGTACTTC,CASSRKLTGQGDSYEQYF
TRBJ1-2,TRBV6-1,.,.,TGTGCCAGCAGTGAAGAGATACCGGGGTCCTATGGCTACACCTTC,CASSEEIPGSYGYTF
TRBJ2-1,TRBV5-1,.,.,TGCGCCAGCAGCTTGAACCCAGTCTACAATGAGCAGTTCTTC,CASSLNPVYNEQFF
TRBJ2-3,TRBV4-1,.,.,TGCGCCAGCAGCCAAGAGGGGGCGGGGGCCTTAGCCGGGCAGTATTTT,CASSQEGAGALAGQYF
TRBJ2-5,TRBV5-6,TRBD1,.,TGTGCCAGCAGCACTGGGACAGCCCAAGAGACCCAGTACTTC,CASSTGTAQETQYF
TRBJ2-7,TRBV4-1,TRBD1,.,TGCGCCAGCAGCCAAGACTCCCGGGACAGGGGGCTCGACGAGCAGTACTTC,CASSQDSRDRGLDEQYF
TRBJ2-5,TRBV4-1,TRBD1,.,TGCGCCAGCAGCCTGACAGGGGTAAAGGAGACCCAGTACTTC,CASSLTGVKETQYF
TRBJ2-5,TRBV5-4,.,.,TGTGCCAGCAGCTTGGGGGGGGAATGGGAGACCCAGTACTTC,CASSLGGEWETQYF
TRBJ1-4,TRBV18,.,.,TGTGCCAGCTCACCAACCGGGGGTAATGAAAAACTGTTTTTT,CASSPTGGNEKLFF
TRBJ1-5,TRBV6-1,.,.,TGTGCCAGCAGTGAATTGTCAGATAGCAATCAGCCCCAGCATTTT,CASSELSDSNQPQHF
TRBJ2-3,TRBV28,.,few,TGTGCCAGCAAGGGAACAGGCCTCGTTTTCAGCACAGATACGCAGTATTTT,CASKGTGLVFSTDTQYF
TRBJ1-1,TRBV7-2,.,.,TGTGCCAGCAGCTACGCGGGAGGGAACACTGAAGCTTTCTTT,CASSYAGGNTEAFF
TRBJ2-1,TRBV7-2,TRBD2,once,TGTGCCAGCAGCTTAGAAAGCGGGGGGGTATACAATGAGCAGTTCTTC,CASSLESGGVYNEQFF
TRBJ1-6,TRBV5-5,TRBD1,few,TGTGCCAGCCAAACGACAGGGGTAAATAATTCACCCCTCCACTTT,CASQTTGVNNSPLHF
TRBJ2-2,TRBV5-1,.,.,TGCGCCAGCAGCTTGGCCAATAGTGTGACCGGGGAGCTGTTTTTT,CASSLANSVTGELFF
TRBJ1-3,TRBV19,.,.,TGTGCCAGTAGTAAAGGGAGCTCTGGAAACACCATATATTTT,CASSKGSSGNTIYF
TRBJ2-7,TRBV5-4,.,.,TGTGCCAGCAGCTTGGGCGACAGCTCCTACGAGCAGTACTTC,CASSLGDSSYEQYF
TRBJ1-6,TRBV30,.,.,TGTGCCTGGAGTGTACAGGGACCACCCCTCCACTTT,CAWSVQGPPLHF
TRBJ2-5,TRBV19,TRBD2,few,TGTGCCAGTAATTGGAGCGGGGGAAGGGAGACCCAGTACTTC,CASNWSGGRETQYF
TRBJ2-6,TRBV9,TRBD1,.,TGTGCCAGCAGCGTAGCTAGGACAGGGAGTATCTTAGGGGCCAACGTCCTGACTTTC,CASSVARTGSILGANVLTF
TRBJ1-2,TRBV25-1,.,.,TGTGCCAGCAGTTTTAATGGCTACACCTTC,CASSFNGYTF
TRBJ1-4,TRBV25-1,TRBD1,.,TGTGCCAGCAGTGAATGGGGGGACAGGGGTGAAAAACTGTTTTTT,CASSEWGDRGEKLFF
TRBJ2-7,TRBV7-8,.,.,TGTGCCAGCAGCCGGGATACCTACGAGCAGTACTTC,CASSRDTYEQYF
TRBJ2-5,TRBV19,TRBD2,.,TGTGCCAGTAGTGGGACTACACAAGAGACCCAGTACTTC,CASSGTTQETQYF
TRBJ1-1,TRBV25-1,TRBD1,.,TGTGCCAGCAGGAATTCAGGGGGCTGGAACACTGAAGCTTTCTTT,CASRNSGGWNTEAFF
TRBJ2-5,TRBV10-3,TRBD1,.,TGTGCCATCAGATATGGGACAGGCCAAGAGACCCAGTACTTC,CAIRYGTGQETQYF
TRBJ2-6,TRBV4-1,.,.,TGCGCCAGCAGCCGAACAGGGACCGGGGCCAACGTCCTGACTTTC,CASSRTGTGANVLTF
TRBJ2-1,TRBV7-8,.,.,TGTGCCAGCAGCTTATTGGGAGTGGGGTGGTATGAGCAGTTCTTC,CASSLLGVGWYEQFF
TRBJ2-7,TRBV6-1,.,.,TGTGCCAGCAGTGAAGCGCTGGCAGCGAGCTCCTACGAGCAGTACTTC,CASSEALAASSYEQYF
TRBJ2-3,TRBV27,TRBD2,.,TGTGCCAGCAGCTTAGCGGGCAACCCCACAGATACGCAGTATTTT,CASSLAGNPTDTQYF
TRBJ1-6,TRBV4-2,.,.,TGTGCCAGCAGCCCGGACAGTGTGGGTTCACCCCTCCACTTT,CASSPDSVGSPLHF
TRBJ2-3,TRBV19,.,.,TGTGCCAGTACCCCGGCGGGACTCGCAACCGCGGATACGCAGTATTTT,CASTPAGLATADTQYF
TRBJ2-5,TRBV6-1,TRBD1,.,TGTGCCAGCCGTAAGGGACAGGGGGTAGGGACCCAGTACTTC,CASRKGQGVGTQYF
TRBJ2-6,TRBV5-1,.,.,TGCGCCAGCCGCGGGACCGGGGCCAACGTCCTGACTTTC,CASRGTGANVLTF
TRBJ2-7,TRBV6-1,.,.,TGTGGAGCCCGTGGCAGCGTTAGCTCCTACGAGCAGTACTTC,CGARGSVSSYEQYF
TRBJ2-3,TRBV29-1,TRBD2,.,TGCAGCGTCCCCCCGCCTACTAGCGGGGGGGCAGATACGCAGTATTTT,CSVPPPTSGGADTQYF
TRBJ2-1,TRBV30,.,.,TGTGCCTTAAACCAGTACGATGAGCAGTTCTTC,CALNQYDEQFF
TRBJ1-5,TRBV29-1,.,.,TGCAGCGTTACCGTTGGTTGGGGGAAGGGGGACCATCAGCCCCAGCATTTT,CSVTVGWGKGDHQPQHF
TRBJ2-7,TRBV15,.,once,TGTGCCACCAGCAGAGACCGGGCACGGGGTGGCGAGCAGTACTTC,CATSRDRARGGEQYF